This TCR beta chain was retrieved from a study of cytomegalovirus exposure and HLA in healthy donors. Only one count was recorded for this clone. Antigen: not known. Study outcomes and limitations: Trimming of TCR beta V- and J-genes showed a link, identified in a later analysis, to a missense DCLRE1C variant.

Between the trimmed V and J ends, which lost 3 bases and 7 bases, there was a span of 21 bases. From germline, CDR1 is MNHNS and CDR2 SASEGT. The CDR3 totals 16 residues. In the PCR, 60 Vbeta and 13 Jbeta primers were used. Sequenced by immunoSEQ multiplex PCR; TCRdb stores in-frame clones only, minus some. This sample yields about 140,000 clones, of which 60% to 85% are seen a single time; roughly 1.2% belongs to the top ten. The sequence was collected from a male donor in good health and CMV-seropositive. Sequenced material: PBMCs. J is TRBJ1-2 and V is TRBV6-1; possibly TRBD1 for D (6 bases). CDR3 sequence (DNA): TGTGCCAGCAGTGACTACTTCGCCCGGGACATATCTGGCTACACCTTC. Translated, it gives CASSDYFARDISGYTF.